This T cell receptor beta chain was captured in a study of blood T cell repertoires in COVID-19. Study-wide background: The samples span acute and convalescent COVID-19 from the United States, Italy and Spain.

The CDR3 sequence is 14 residues long. Germline V gene sequence: CDR1 LNHDA, CDR2 SQIVND (reference sequence). Trimming removed 6 bases from V and 4 bases from J, with 14 bases in between. Original handling: Amplification of reference gene primers provided the estimated nucleated cell counts. Sequencing used immunoSEQ multiplex PCR; TCRdb keeps in-frame clones, though not all of them. That table is the source of V, J and clone size, and D and trimming were worked out from the DNA. Of some 80,000 clones in the sample, 70% to 90% are singletons; the top ten hold approximately 11%. Source material: peripheral blood. This sequence originates from a man between 60 and 75 years old with COVID-19, enrolled during active disease. The chain joins TRBV19 to TRBJ2-3; maybe TRBD1 (6 bases). The CDR3, as DNA: TGTGCCAGTAGGGAACAGGGCGATCCAGATACGCAGTATTTT. This encodes CASREQGDPDTQYF.